Shown below are 16 T cell receptor beta chains from a single sample sequenced in a study of identical twins. TCRdb fed the 5' RACE reads into MiXCR, producing one record per CDR3 protein. This repertoire shows around 1.7 million distinct CDR3 sequences, under 35% found once; its top ten account for 0.25% to 0.3%. The sample consisted of cord blood. The origin of the receptors is a newborn girl in good health.

The table lists this clonotype with a few counts. The chain joins TRBV2 to TRBJ2-5, with 14 bases fitting TRBD2. CDR1 and CDR2 (germline): SNHLY, FYNNEI. After removal of 6 bases from V and 5 bases from J, the junction contained 11 bases not matched to a gene. The CDR3 has 17 amino acids. Here the CDR3 reads CASSANRLAGGRETQYF. As DNA, the CDR3 is TGTGCCAGCAGCGCGAACAGACTAGCGGGGGGGCGTGAGACCCAGTACTTC.

This clonotype was seen a few times. The rearrangement uses TRBV11-1 and TRBJ1-2; D is unresolved. V lost 0 bases, J lost 4 bases, and 6 bases lay in between. Germline CDR1 is SGHAT and CDR2 is FQDESV (reference sequence). The CDR3 totals 13 residues. CDR3 region: CASSLAQRYGYTF. CDR3 DNA: TGTGCCAGCAGCTTAGCGCAGCGCTATGGCTACACCTTC.

This chain connects TRBV10-1 to TRBJ2-5, with D hard to call. The CDR3 runs 14 residues. V was trimmed by 4 bases and J by 4 bases, leaving 13 bases between them. Germline values: CDR1 WNHNN, CDR2 SYGVQD (reference sequence). The CDR3 region has the DNA TGCGCCAGCAGTGCCGACTGCGACCGAGAGACCCAGTACTTC. Translated: CASSADCDRETQYF.

The table lists this clonotype with a few counts. The chain employs TRBV4-1 and TRBJ2-1; 9 nucleotides align to TRBD2. Germline V lookup: CDR1 MGHRA, CDR2 YSYEKL. The CDR3 is 17 residues long. Trimming took 0 bases from V and 6 from J; bases not matched to a gene: 9. CDR3 protein: CASSQDQGLAIGNEQFF. CDR3 nucleotide sequence: TGCGCCAGCAGCCAAGACCAAGGACTAGCGATTGGCAATGAGCAGTTCTTC.

This chain joins TRBV12-3 or TRBV12-4 and TRBJ2-2; 7 nucleotides match TRBD1. With 3 bases clipped from V and 0 bases from J, the junction kept 1 base outside the gene matches. The CDR3 extends over 15 amino acids. CDR3 DNA: TGTGCCAGCAGTTTTGGACAGGCGAACACCGGGGAGCTGTTTTTT. Translating it yields CASSFGQANTGELFF.

Only a few counts were recorded for this clonotype. The chain carries TRBV5-6 and TRBJ2-1; 11 positions match TRBD2. This CDR3 has 16 amino acids. After removal of 3 bases from V and 5 bases from J, the junction contained 7 bases not matched to a gene. The germline V gene has CDR1 SGHDT and CDR2 YYEEEE. CDR3 loop: CASSSLAGGLDNEQFF. In DNA form, the CDR3 reads TGTGCCAGCAGCTCATTAGCGGGGGGGCTCGACAATGAGCAGTTCTTC.

There are many counts of this clonotype. The J gene is TRBJ2-7, the V gene TRBV2, with D possibly matching TRBD1 (6 bases). Trimming stripped 1 base from V and 1 base from J, with 11 bases between. Germline V gives CDR1 SNHLY, CDR2 FYNNEI. The CDR3 has 15 residues. Here the CDR3 DNA reads TGTGCCAGCAGTGAAGAAGGGACAAGTTCCTACGAGCAGTACTTC. Amino acid sequence: CASSEEGTSSYEQYF.

This clonotype has just a few counts. The chain has TRBV12-3 or TRBV12-4 and TRBJ2-1; TRBD1 is a possible D gene (5 bases). V lost 6 bases, J lost 9 bases, and 21 bases lay in between. This CDR3 has 15 amino acids. CDR3 nucleotides: TGTGCCAGCAGCCCGACAGTTTCTATTATCACTGAGCAGTTCTTC. It specifies CASSPTVSIITEQFF.

This clonotype has a handful of counts. The V call is TRBV4-2, the J call TRBJ2-1; D perhaps matches TRBD2 (6 bases). The ends were cut back, 0 bases at V and 9 bases at J, with 12 bases in the middle. The germline CDR1 and CDR2 sequences are LGHNA and YNFKEQ. This CDR3 comprises 14 residues. Here the CDR3 reads CASSQDGGFREQFF. In DNA, the CDR3 is TGTGCCAGCAGCCAAGATGGGGGGTTCCGTGAGCAGTTCTTC.

The CDR3 bases are TGCAGCGTTGGGGACAGGGAGGGAGCTTTCTTT. Translated, it gives CSVGDREGAFF. This sequence joins TRBV29-1 and TRBJ1-1, with 9 bases fitting TRBD1. This CDR3 has 11 residues. CDR1 is SQVTM and CDR2 is ANQGSEA in the germline V gene. J lost 10 bases, V lost 4 bases, and 4 bases had no gene match.

This clonotype came up once. Written as DNA, the CDR3 is TGCAGTGCTAGGAGGGACAGCCCAAATTCACCCCTCCACTTT. This codes for CSARRDSPNSPLHF. This chain links TRBV20-1 with TRBJ1-6; 7 nucleotides align to TRBD1. The CDR3 contains 14 residues. The J segment lost 7 bases and the V segment lost 3 bases, leaving 6 bases of the junction unmatched. CDR1 and CDR2 (germline): DFQATT, SNEGSKA (reference sequence).

This chain joins TRBV20-1 and TRBJ2-5; no clear D. Germline lookup yields CDR1 DFQATT and CDR2 SNEGSKA (reference sequence). The CDR3 length is 14 residues. The V gene lost 4 bases and the J gene lost 4 bases, with 16 bases spanning the gap. CDR3 sequence reads: CSAMGSWYRETQYF. The CDR3 DNA is TGCAGTGCTATGGGTTCGTGGTACCGAGAGACCCAGTACTTC.

This clonotype turned up a few times. J is TRBJ2-5 and V is TRBV27; the D call may be TRBD1 or TRBD2 (6 bases each). The tail of the sequence fits TRBJ2-7 better, so the J call may be wrong. Germline V gives CDR1 MNHEY, CDR2 SMNVEV (reference sequence). The CDR3 length is 15 residues. The CDR3 coding sequence is TGTGCCAGCAGTTTATTTGGGGGGACAATCTACGAGCAGTACTTC. Amino acid sequence: CASSLFGGTIYEQYF.

The chain uses TRBV12-3 or TRBV12-4 and TRBJ2-5; TRBD2 aligns across 11 bases. V was pared by 5 bases and J by 11 bases, with 10 bases of the junction left unmatched. The CDR3 runs to 14 residues. CDR3 in DNA: TGTGCCAGCAGTATCACTAGCGGGGGCAATGAGCAGTACTTC. Translating it yields CASSITSGGNEQYF.

This clonotype was seen a handful of times. The chain is built from TRBV5-1 and TRBJ2-2; no clear D gene. The CDR3 is made up of 15 amino acids. V lost 1 base and J 1 base, leaving 8 bases between the germline ends. The germline V gene encodes CDR1 SGHRS and CDR2 YFSETQ. The CDR3: CASSLLSGNTGELFF. As DNA, the CDR3 is TGCGCCAGCAGCTTGCTCTCAGGGAACACCGGGGAGCTGTTTTTT.

The rearrangement joins TRBV27 to TRBJ1-1; TRBD1 might be the D (5 bases). The CDR3 covers 15 residues. Trimming cost V 8 bases and J 0 bases, with 16 bases left between them. The germline V gene encodes CDR1 MNHEY and CDR2 SMNVEV (reference sequence). Written as DNA, the CDR3 is TGTGCCAGCGCAGGGTGGGGGAGCATGAACACTGAAGCTTTCTTT. This translates into CASAGWGSMNTEAFF.